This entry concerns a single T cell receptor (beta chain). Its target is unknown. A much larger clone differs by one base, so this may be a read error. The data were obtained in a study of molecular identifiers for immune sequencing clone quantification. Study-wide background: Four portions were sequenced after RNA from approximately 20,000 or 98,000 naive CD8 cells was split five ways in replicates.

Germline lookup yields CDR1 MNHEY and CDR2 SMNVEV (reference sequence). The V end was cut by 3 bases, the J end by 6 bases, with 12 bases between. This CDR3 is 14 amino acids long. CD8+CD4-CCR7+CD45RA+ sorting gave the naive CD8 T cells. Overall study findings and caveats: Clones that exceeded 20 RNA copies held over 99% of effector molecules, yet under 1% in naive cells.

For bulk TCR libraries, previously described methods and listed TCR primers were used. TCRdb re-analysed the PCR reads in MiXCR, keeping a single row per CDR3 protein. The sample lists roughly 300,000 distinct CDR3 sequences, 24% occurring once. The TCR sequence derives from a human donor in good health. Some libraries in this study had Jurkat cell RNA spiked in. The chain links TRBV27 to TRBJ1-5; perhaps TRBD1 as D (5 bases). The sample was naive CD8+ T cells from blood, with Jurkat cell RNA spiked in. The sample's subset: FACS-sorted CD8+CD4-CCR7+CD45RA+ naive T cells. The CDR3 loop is CASSLSGGVQPQHF. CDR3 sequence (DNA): TGTGCCAGCAGTTTGTCAGGAGGGGTTCAGCCCCAGCATTTT.